This T cell receptor beta chain was retrieved from a study of tumor and adjacent non-tumor tissue in lung cancer. For this clonotype: The germline gene is not matched at one end of the junction; a read error may be the cause.

The template was RNA from unsorted bulk tissue. This non-tumor lung sample came from over 3 cm beyond the tumor edge. Donors were chemotherapy-naive, newly diagnosed lung cancer surgical patients in China, August–November 2014. A modified ARM-PCR protocol with three rounds of nested PCR amplified TCRbeta. Each CDR3 protein gets one entry after TCRdb re-called the multiplex PCR reads with MiXCR. The data hold 70,000 to 95,000 distinct CDR3 sequences, with 76% observed a single time. Germline V gene lookup returns CDR1 SGHAT and CDR2 FQDESV (reference sequence). The CDR3 contains 14 residues. The sample comprised distant non-tumor lung tissue. V gene TRBV11-1 combines with J gene TRBJ2-7, with D possibly being TRBD1 (5 bases). The receptor comes from a man between 65 and 85 years old with non-small cell lung cancer. The CDR3 is CVTSSRETTYDQYF. DNA of the CDR3: TGTGTCACCAGCTCCAGGGAAACGACCTACGACCAGTACTTC.